Listed here is a single T cell receptor (beta chain). The CDR3 has 16 amino acids. Germline V gene data show CDR1 as MDHEN and CDR2 as SYDVKM. V lost 4 bases to trimming and J lost 5 bases; unmatched junction nucleotides: 10. Enrollees, about 18 to 89 years old, lived in about two dozen US areas. Each participant's cohort was designated according to participant-reported clinical history. Two negative PCRs, clearance, or symptom resolution were required of recovered Cohort 3 donors. The sample is drawn from a study of blood T cell repertoires in COVID-19. Using immunoSEQ multiplex PCR, the repertoire was profiled, and TCRdb retains in-frame clones only, with some absent. Of about 130,000 clones in the sample, roughly 80% were seen once.

Sequenced: PBMCs or T cells enriched from blood (not recorded which). This clonotype was obtained from a man aged 50 to 59 who had recovered from COVID-19. The chain has TRBV28 and TRBJ2-3, with 9 bases fitting TRBD2. This chain's CDR3 is CASSWYSGGRGDTQYF. The CDR3 coding sequence is TGTGCCAGCAGTTGGTACAGCGGGGGGAGGGGAGATACGCAGTATTTT.